These 15 T cell receptor beta chains originate from one sample sequenced in a study of blood T cell repertoires in COVID-19. Assay used: immunoSEQ multiplex PCR; TCRdb lists only in-frame clones, some missing. Of 450,000 to 500,000 clones in the sample, approximately 85% were seen once. The sequenced sample consisted of peripheral blood. The source is a human donor in a cohort sampled during active COVID-19.

The rearrangement uses TRBV19 and TRBJ1-6; 7 bases match TRBD1. The trim removed 4 bases at V and 10 bases at J, leaving 7 bases unmatched. The CDR3 loop spans 14 amino acids. Germline CDR1 reads LNHDA; CDR2 reads SQIVND (reference sequence). This CDR3 is CASSSQGEGSPLHF. The CDR3 coding sequence is TGTGCCAGTAGTAGTCAGGGGGAAGGATCACCCCTCCACTTT.

The chain links TRBV25-1 to TRBJ2-5; 10 bases are shared with TRBD1. This CDR3 has 15 amino acids. Germline values: CDR1 MGHDK, CDR2 SYGVNS. V lost 6 bases and J lost 3; bases outside the gene matches: 7. The CDR3 loop is CASRASGTGEETQYF. Written as DNA, the CDR3 is TGTGCCAGCAGAGCTTCCGGGACAGGGGAAGAGACCCAGTACTTC.

The genes are TRBV6-6 and TRBJ2-1; tentatively, D is TRBD2 (6 bases). Trimming took 6 bases from V and 1 from J, leaving 16 bases between them. Germline V lookup: CDR1 MNHNY, CDR2 SVGAGI (reference sequence). This CDR3 spans 16 amino acids. The CDR3, as DNA: TGTGCCAGCAGCTCTGAACCGGGAGTATCCTACAATGAGCAGTTCTTC. This codes for CASSSEPGVSYNEQFF.

J is TRBJ1-4 and V is TRBV3-1 (or the pseudogene TRBV3-2); D unclear. The CDR3 length is 15 residues. The germline V gene has CDR1 LGHDT and CDR2 YNNKEL (reference sequence). Between the trimmed V and J ends, which lost 0 bases and 8 bases, there was a span of 13 bases. The chain's CDR3 is CASSQELTPREKLFF. CDR3 DNA sequence: TGTGCCAGCAGCCAAGAGTTGACTCCTAGGGAAAAACTGTTTTTT.

V and J are TRBV18 and TRBJ1-4, with TRBD1 matching over 7 bases. Germline V CDR1 and CDR2: KGHSH, LQKENI. This CDR3 is built from 14 residues. V was pared by 6 bases and J by 6 bases, with 7 bases of the junction left unmatched. For the CDR3, the DNA is TGTGCCAGCTCCCGAGACAGGGAGGATGAAAAACTGTTTTTT. Protein product: CASSRDREDEKLFF. Looking up the rest from reference TRBV18 and TRBJ1-4 gives the full variable domain: NAGVMQNPRHLVRRRGQEARLRCSPMKGHSHVYWYRQLPEEGLKFMVYLQKENIIDESGMPKERFSAEFPKEGPSILRIQQVVRGDSAAYFCASSRDREDEKLFFGSGTQLSVL.

As to this clone: The sample holds other DNA sequences that translate to the same CDR3. The chain carries TRBV19 and TRBJ1-2, with D possibly being TRBD1 (5 bases). The CDR3 is 14 amino acids. The ends were cut back, 1 base at V and 3 bases at J, with 9 bases in the middle. Per the germline V gene, CDR1 is LNHDA and CDR2 is SQIVND (reference sequence). The CDR3 is CASSIGRDDYGYTF. CDR3 sequence (DNA): TGTGCCAGTAGTATAGGCAGGGATGACTATGGCTACACCTTC.

The CDR3 reads CASSLAGEYYNEQFF. The CDR3 DNA reads as TGTGCCAGCTCGCTAGCGGGAGAATATTACAATGAGCAGTTCTTC. This sequence joins TRBV6-5 and TRBJ2-1; the match to TRBD2 covers 10 bases. The CDR3 has 15 residues. CDR1 MNHEY and CDR2 SVGAGI come from the germline V gene. With 8 bases clipped from V and 4 bases from J, the junction kept 8 bases outside the gene matches.

The chain links TRBV2 to TRBJ1-5; 7 positions match TRBD1. Germline assignment: CDR1 SNHLY and CDR2 FYNNEI. This CDR3 has 15 residues. The trim removed 7 bases at V and 3 bases at J, leaving 9 bases unmatched. CDR3 bases: TGTGCCAGCATCGCTGGACAGGAGCCCAATCAGCCCCAGCATTTT. Translating gives CASIAGQEPNQPQHF.

This clone was picked up one time. The chain links TRBV7-9 to TRBJ2-1, with 11 bases that match TRBD2. Trimming at V came to 4 bases and at J to 1 base, leaving 6 bases not matched to a gene. Germline V lookup: CDR1 SEHNR, CDR2 FQNEAQ (reference sequence). The CDR3 extends over 17 amino acids. CDR3 amino acids: CASSSWTSGLSYNEQFF. The CDR3 coding sequence is TGTGCCAGCAGCTCCTGGACTAGCGGGCTGTCCTACAATGAGCAGTTCTTC.

The rearrangement links TRBV7-8 to TRBJ2-7, with unresolved D. V dropped 3 bases and J dropped 0 bases, with 6 bases sitting between them. Germline V gene data show CDR1 as SGHVS and CDR2 as FQNEAQ. This CDR3 contains 13 residues. The CDR3 region has the DNA TGTGCCAGCAGCTTTGGCTTCTCCTACGAGCAGTACTTC. Translated, it gives CASSFGFSYEQYF.

The CDR3 loop is CASSRGSGRAYEQYF. Written as DNA, the CDR3 is TGTGCCAGCAGCCGGGGTAGCGGGAGGGCCTACGAGCAGTACTTC. This rearrangement joins TRBV6-2 or TRBV6-3 to TRBJ2-7; 11 bases agree with TRBD2. This CDR3 is 15 amino acids long. J was trimmed by 2 bases and V by 6 bases; bases with no gene match: 6. The germline V gene has CDR1 MNHEY and CDR2 SVGEGT.

This clone has just a few counts. The chain uses TRBV19 and TRBJ1-5; tentatively, D is TRBD1 (6 bases). The CDR3 covers 19 residues. Germline V gene lookup returns CDR1 LNHDA and CDR2 SQIVND (reference sequence). Trimming removed 8 bases from V and 2 bases from J, with 28 bases in between. As DNA, the CDR3 is TGTGCCAGTGCGGGAGGGGGGACTCTCGGGGCTAAAGGCAATCAGCCCCAGCATTTT. Translated, it gives CASAGGGTLGAKGNQPQHF.

J is TRBJ2-2 and V is TRBV11-3, with a tentative D call TRBD1 (6 bases). V lost 5 bases and J 5 bases, leaving 15 bases between the germline ends. The CDR3 is 15 amino acids. Per germline, CDR1 SGHNT and CDR2 YENEEA. The CDR3 here is CASSPTPQGTGELFF. Written as DNA, the CDR3 is TGTGCCAGCAGCCCGACACCACAGGGTACCGGGGAGCTGTTTTTT.

The rearrangement joins TRBV5-6 to TRBJ2-7; D gene uncertain. The V and J ends lost 4 bases and 0 bases respectively, with 5 bases between them. CDR3 length equals 12 residues. Germline CDR1 is SGHDT and CDR2 is YYEEEE. The chain's CDR3 is CASSASSYEQYF. The DNA of the CDR3 is TGTGCCAGCAGCGCGAGCTCCTACGAGCAGTACTTC.

CDR3 sequence reads: CASSRGAGGQETQYF. CDR3 in DNA: TGTGCCAGCAGTCGCGGGGCGGGGGGGCAAGAGACCCAGTACTTC. This rearrangement joins TRBV28 to TRBJ2-5, with 9 bases lining up with TRBD2. CDR3 length: 15 amino acids. CDR1 is MDHEN and CDR2 is SYDVKM in the germline V gene. The V and J ends lost 5 bases and 2 bases, in that order; junction bases with no gene match: 6.